The sequence of this T cell receptor (beta chain) was determined in a study of T cells in tumors after PD-1 blockade. About the study: Prior checkpoint blockade, systemic immunosuppressant use, or anti-cancer therapy within 4 weeks excluded patients. A subset received ongoing vismodegib 150 mg daily alongside anti-PD-1 therapy. Each patient got pembrolizumab 200 mg every 3 weeks or cemiplimab 350 mg every 2 weeks. Study findings and constraints: Peripheral recruitment is suggested, as some novel exhausted tumor clones were in pre-treatment blood.

V lost 5 bases to trimming and J lost 8 bases, with 15 bases between them. The CDR3 consists of 13 residues. Germline CDR1 and CDR2: LNHDA and SQIVND (reference sequence). Profiling relied on immunoSEQ multiplex PCR, and the TCRdb table lists in-frame clones only, not all of them. The sample yields around 34,000 clones, around 73% seen once. For this clone: Its specificity is unknown.

The starting material was PBMCs, obtained after anti-PD-1 treatment. This rearrangement joins TRBV19 to TRBJ1-2; possible D gene TRBD1, 5 bases. This clonotype was obtained from a human donor with basal cell carcinoma. CDR3 loop: CASSWRATGGYTF. DNA for the CDR3: TGTGCCAGTAGTTGGAGGGCCACAGGAGGCTACACCTTC.